Shown below are 6 T cell receptor beta chains from a single sample sequenced in a study of T cells in Graves' hyperthyroidism and ophthalmopathy. TCR beta CDR3 regions were amplified from RNA. First-round RT-PCR targeting the TCR CDR3 was performed with the HTBI primer set. TCRdb redid the calling of the multiplex PCR reads with MiXCR, one entry per CDR3 protein. The repertoire includes 500,000 to 800,000 distinct CDR3 sequences, about 45% of them detected once, and approximately 6.8% sits in the top ten. Sequenced material: peripheral blood or thyroid tissue (not recorded which). All receptors come from an adult man with Graves' disease, either hyperthyroidism or ophthalmopathy (not recorded which).

In its sample, this clonotype was seen a few times. The V gene is TRBV2, the J gene TRBJ1-1, with 8 bases identical to TRBD1. Germline values: CDR1 SNHLY, CDR2 FYNNEI. Trimming removed 8 bases from V and 1 base from J; junction bases left unmatched: 0. The CDR3 contains 12 residues. The chain's CDR3 is CASDRGNTEAFF. DNA for the CDR3: TGTGCCAGCGACAGGGGGAACACTGAAGCTTTCTTT.

In its sample, this clonotype was seen many times. This chain uses TRBV10-3 with TRBJ1-2; no firm D call. The CDR3 runs 14 residues. V lost 7 bases and J 1 base, leaving 13 bases between the germline ends. Germline V gene lookup returns CDR1 ENHRY and CDR2 SYGVKD. The CDR3 DNA sequence: TGTGCCATCAATCGCGACGTTCTTAACTATGGCTACACCTTC. Translation: CAINRDVLNYGYTF.

This clonotype occurred a few times. The chain carries TRBV7-2 and TRBJ1-6, with D uncertain. Trimming pared 5 bases from V and 6 bases from J, leaving 11 bases between. CDR3 length equals 14 residues. Germline CDR1 is SGHTA and CDR2 is FQGNSA. CDR3 sequence: CASSTRPPNSPLHF. CDR3 bases: TGTGCCAGCAGCACCCGGCCCCCTAATTCACCCCTCCACTTT. Filled out from reference TRBV7-2 and TRBJ1-6, the complete variable domain reads GAGVSQSPSNKVTEKGKDVELRCDPISGHTALYWYRQSLGQGLEFLIYFQGNSAPDKSGLPSDRFSAERTGGSVSTLTIQRTQQEDSAVYLCASSTRPPNSPLHFGNGTRLTVT.

This clonotype was observed a handful of times. This chain connects TRBV2 to TRBJ1-2, with D possibly being TRBD1 (5 bases). This CDR3 spans 15 amino acids. The germline CDR1 and CDR2 sequences are SNHLY and FYNNEI. V lost 3 bases, J lost 0 bases, and 11 bases lay in between. The CDR3 is CASSDGAGSNYGYTF. In DNA form, the CDR3 reads TGTGCCAGCAGTGATGGGGCAGGTTCTAACTATGGCTACACCTTC.

This clonotype appeared many times. The V call is TRBV10-2, the J call TRBJ1-5, with TRBD1 matching 9 bases. The CDR3 runs to 14 residues. Looked up from germline, CDR1 is WSHSY and CDR2 is SAAADI. With 6 bases clipped from V and 4 bases from J, the junction kept 4 bases outside the gene matches. The CDR3 spells CASRQGQGNQPQHF. The CDR3 nucleotides read TGCGCCAGCAGGCAGGGACAGGGTAATCAGCCCCAGCATTTT.

The chain has TRBV6-5 and TRBJ1-5, with 7 positions matching TRBD1. Germline V gives CDR1 MNHEY, CDR2 SVGAGI. After removal of 6 bases from V and 6 bases from J, the junction contained 5 bases not matched to a gene. This CDR3 has 13 amino acids. The chain's CDR3 is CASRETGLQPQHF. The CDR3 DNA reads as TGTGCCAGCAGGGAGACAGGGCTTCAGCCCCAGCATTTT.